This T cell receptor (beta chain) came from a study of control samples from healthy donors and cancer patients. This CDR3 is 13 amino acids long. V lost 1 base to trimming and J lost 2 bases, with 6 bases between them. Germline V gene sequence: CDR1 SGDLS, CDR2 YYNGEE. The protocol was immunoSEQ multiplex PCR, while the TCRdb copy is restricted to in-frame clones and leaves out a portion. The sample records approximately 97,000 clones, around 81% being singletons. The chain is built from TRBV9 and TRBJ1-1; a weak D match, TRBD1 (5 bases). The sequencing sample was made of blood. This receptor was taken from a man aged 25-40 years in good health. For the CDR3, the DNA is TGTGCCAGCAGCGTACAGGGAAACACTGAAGCTTTCTTT. Translation: CASSVQGNTEAFF.